This record looks at one T cell receptor (beta chain) sequence and its context. The data originate from a study of blood T cell repertoires in COVID-19. Study-wide background: COVID-19 samples, acute and convalescent, were from the United States, Italy and Spain.

Study processing details: Reference gene primer amplification yielded estimated nucleated cell counts. Only in-frame clones appear in the TCRdb table, and some are missing; sequencing was by immunoSEQ multiplex PCR. The DNA gave D and trimming, while V, J and clone size come from that table. The profile shows some 330,000 clones, over 70% of them singletons. The V segment lost 6 bases and the J segment 4 bases; nucleotides outside the gene matches: 20. CDR1 is SEHNR and CDR2 is FQNEAQ in the germline V gene (reference sequence). The CDR3 is 19 amino acids. What the recovered Cohort 3 donors had was two negative PCRs, clearance, or symptom resolution.

Material: PBMCs or T cells enriched from blood (not recorded which). V gene TRBV7-9 combines with J gene TRBJ2-3, with 9 bases identical to TRBD2. This sequence originates from a man aged 25 to 40 who had recovered from COVID-19. For the CDR3, the DNA is TGTGCCAGCAGGTCCTTGCGAGCGGGGGGCACAGGGTGGGCAGATACGCAGTATTTT. Protein: CASRSLRAGGTGWADTQYF.